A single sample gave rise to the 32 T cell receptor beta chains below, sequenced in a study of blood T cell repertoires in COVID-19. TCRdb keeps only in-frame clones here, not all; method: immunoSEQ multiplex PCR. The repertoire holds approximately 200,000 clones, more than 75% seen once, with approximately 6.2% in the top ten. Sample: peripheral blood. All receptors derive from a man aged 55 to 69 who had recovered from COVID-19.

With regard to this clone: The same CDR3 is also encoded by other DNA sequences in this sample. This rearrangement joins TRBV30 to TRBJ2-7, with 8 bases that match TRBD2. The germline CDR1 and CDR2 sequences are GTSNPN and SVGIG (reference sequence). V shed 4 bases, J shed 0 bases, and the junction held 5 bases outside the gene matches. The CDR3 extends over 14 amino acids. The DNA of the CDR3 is TGTGCCTGGACTCGCGGGGGGAGCTCCTACGAGCAGTACTTC. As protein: CAWTRGGSSYEQYF.

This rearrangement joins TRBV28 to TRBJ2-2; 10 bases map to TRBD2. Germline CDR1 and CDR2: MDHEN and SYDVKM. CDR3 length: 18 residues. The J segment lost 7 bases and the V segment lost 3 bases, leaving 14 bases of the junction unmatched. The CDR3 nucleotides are TGTGCCAGCAGTTTTACCCGGCTAGCGGGAGTATTTTACGGGGAGCTGTTTTTT. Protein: CASSFTRLAGVFYGELFF.

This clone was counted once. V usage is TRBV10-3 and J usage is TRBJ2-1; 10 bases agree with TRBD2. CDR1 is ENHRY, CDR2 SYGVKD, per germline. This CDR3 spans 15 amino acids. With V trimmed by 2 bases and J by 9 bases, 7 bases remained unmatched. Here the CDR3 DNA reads TGTGCCATCAGTGAGACGGCTAGCGGGAGCTTTGAGCAGTTCTTC. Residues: CAISETASGSFEQFF.

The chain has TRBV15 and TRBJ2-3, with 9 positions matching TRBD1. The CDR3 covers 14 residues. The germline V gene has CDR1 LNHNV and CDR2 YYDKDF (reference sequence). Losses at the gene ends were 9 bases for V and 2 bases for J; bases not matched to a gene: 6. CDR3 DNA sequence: TGTGCCACGAGGAGGACAGGGGTCACAGATACGCAGTATTTT. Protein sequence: CATRRTGVTDTQYF.

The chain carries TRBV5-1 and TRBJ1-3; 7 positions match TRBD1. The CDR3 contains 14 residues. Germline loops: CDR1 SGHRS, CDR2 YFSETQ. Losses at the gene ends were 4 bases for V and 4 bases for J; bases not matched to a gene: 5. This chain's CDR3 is CASSPGTAGNTIYF. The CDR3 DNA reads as TGCGCCAGCAGCCCCGGGACAGCGGGAAACACCATATATTTT.

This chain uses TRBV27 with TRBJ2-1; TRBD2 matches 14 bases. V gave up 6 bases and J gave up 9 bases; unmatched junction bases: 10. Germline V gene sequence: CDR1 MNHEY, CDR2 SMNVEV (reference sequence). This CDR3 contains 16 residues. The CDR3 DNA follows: TGTGCCAGCAGCCCCCGACTAGCGGGGGGGTCTATTGAGCAGTTCTTC. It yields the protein CASSPRLAGGSIEQFF.

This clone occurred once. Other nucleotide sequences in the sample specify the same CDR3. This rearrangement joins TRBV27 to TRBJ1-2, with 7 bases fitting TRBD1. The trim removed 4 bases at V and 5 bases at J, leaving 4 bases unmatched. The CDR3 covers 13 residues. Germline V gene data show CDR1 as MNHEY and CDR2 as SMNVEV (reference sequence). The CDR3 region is CASSSTGTYGYTF. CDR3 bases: TGTGCCAGCAGTTCGACAGGGACATATGGCTACACCTTC.

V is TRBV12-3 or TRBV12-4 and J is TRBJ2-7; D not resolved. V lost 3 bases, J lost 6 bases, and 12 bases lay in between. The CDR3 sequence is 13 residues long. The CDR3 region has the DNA TGTGCCAGCAGTTTTTCGACTTCTCTCGAGCAGTACTTC. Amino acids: CASSFSTSLEQYF.

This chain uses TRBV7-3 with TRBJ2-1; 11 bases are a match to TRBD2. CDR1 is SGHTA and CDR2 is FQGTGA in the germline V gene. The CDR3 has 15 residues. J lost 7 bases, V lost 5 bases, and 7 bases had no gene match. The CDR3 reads CASSLVSGGANEQFF. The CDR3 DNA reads TGTGCCAGCAGCCTCGTTAGCGGGGGGGCGAATGAGCAGTTCTTC.

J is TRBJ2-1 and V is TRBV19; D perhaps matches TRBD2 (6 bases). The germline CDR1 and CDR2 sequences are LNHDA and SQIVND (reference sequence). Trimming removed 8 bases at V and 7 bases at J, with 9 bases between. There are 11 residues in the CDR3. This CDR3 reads CASYGGNEQFF. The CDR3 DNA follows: TGTGCCAGTTATGGGGGGAATGAGCAGTTCTTC.

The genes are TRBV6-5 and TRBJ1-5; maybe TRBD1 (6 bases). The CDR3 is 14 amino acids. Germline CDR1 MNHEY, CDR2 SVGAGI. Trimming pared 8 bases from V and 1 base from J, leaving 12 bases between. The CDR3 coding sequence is TGTGCCAGCGGCTATGGGGGCAGCAATCAGCCCCAGCATTTT. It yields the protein CASGYGGSNQPQHF.

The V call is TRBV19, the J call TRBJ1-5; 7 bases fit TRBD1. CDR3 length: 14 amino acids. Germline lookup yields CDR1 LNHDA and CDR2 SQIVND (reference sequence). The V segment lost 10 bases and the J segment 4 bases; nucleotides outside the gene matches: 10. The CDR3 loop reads CATSPGQQNQPQHF. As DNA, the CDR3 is TGTGCCACTTCCCCGGGACAGCAAAATCAGCCCCAGCATTTT.

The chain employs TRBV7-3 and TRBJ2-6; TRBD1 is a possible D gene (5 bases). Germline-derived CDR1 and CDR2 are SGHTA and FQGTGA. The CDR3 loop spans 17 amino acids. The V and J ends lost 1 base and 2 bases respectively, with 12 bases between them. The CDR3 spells CASSLNPPRAGANVLTF. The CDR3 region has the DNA TGTGCCAGCAGCTTAAACCCCCCCAGGGCTGGGGCCAACGTCCTGACTTTC.

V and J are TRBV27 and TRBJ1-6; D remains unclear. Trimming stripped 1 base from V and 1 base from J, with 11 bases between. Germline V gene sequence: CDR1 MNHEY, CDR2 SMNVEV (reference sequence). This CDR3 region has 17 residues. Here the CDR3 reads CASSLFGSGSYNSPLHF. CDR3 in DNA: TGTGCCAGCAGTTTATTTGGGTCGGGATCCTATAATTCACCCCTCCACTTT.

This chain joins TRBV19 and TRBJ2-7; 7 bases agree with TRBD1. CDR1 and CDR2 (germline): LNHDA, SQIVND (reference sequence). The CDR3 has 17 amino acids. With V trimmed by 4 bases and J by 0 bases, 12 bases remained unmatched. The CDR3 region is CASSSDMTGTVSYEQYF. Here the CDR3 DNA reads TGTGCCAGTAGTAGCGATATGACCGGGACAGTCTCCTACGAGCAGTACTTC. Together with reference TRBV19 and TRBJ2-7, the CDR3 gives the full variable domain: DGGITQSPKYLFRKEGQNVTLSCEQNLNHDAMYWYRQDPGQGLRLIYYSQIVNDFQKGDIAEGYSVSREKKESFPLTVTSAQKNPTAFYLCASSSDMTGTVSYEQYFGPGTRLTVT.

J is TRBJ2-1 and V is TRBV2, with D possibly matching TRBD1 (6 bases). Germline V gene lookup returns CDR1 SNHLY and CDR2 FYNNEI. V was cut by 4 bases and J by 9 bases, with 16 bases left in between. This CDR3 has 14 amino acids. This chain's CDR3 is CASSVRDTASEQFF. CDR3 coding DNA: TGTGCCAGCAGTGTCCGGGACACCGCCTCTGAGCAGTTCTTC.

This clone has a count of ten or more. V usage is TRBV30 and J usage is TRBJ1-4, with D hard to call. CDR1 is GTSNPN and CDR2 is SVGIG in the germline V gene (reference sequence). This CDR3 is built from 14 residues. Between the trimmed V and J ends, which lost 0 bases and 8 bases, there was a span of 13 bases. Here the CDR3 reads CAWSVGGMEEKLFF. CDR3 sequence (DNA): TGTGCCTGGAGTGTAGGAGGGATGGAGGAAAAACTGTTTTTT.

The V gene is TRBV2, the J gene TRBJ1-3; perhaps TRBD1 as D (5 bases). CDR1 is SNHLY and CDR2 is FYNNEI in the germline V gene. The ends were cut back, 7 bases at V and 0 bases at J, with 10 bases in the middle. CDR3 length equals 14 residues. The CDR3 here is CASTGQLSGNTIYF. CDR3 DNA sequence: TGTGCCAGCACCGGACAACTCTCTGGAAACACCATATATTTT.

The CDR3 nucleotides read TGTGCCAGCAGCCCGACAGACTCAAGTCAGTCGTTCTTC. This gives the protein CASSPTDSSQSFF. This chain uses TRBV5-4 with TRBJ2-1; D might be TRBD1 (5 bases). This CDR3 contains 13 residues. Trimming left V 4 bases short and J 15 bases short, with 20 bases between. Germline V CDR1 and CDR2: SGHNT, YYREEE (reference sequence).

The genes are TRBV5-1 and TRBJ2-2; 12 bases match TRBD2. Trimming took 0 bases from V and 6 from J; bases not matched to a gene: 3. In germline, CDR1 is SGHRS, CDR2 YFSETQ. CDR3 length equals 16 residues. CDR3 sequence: CASSLATSGSAGELFF. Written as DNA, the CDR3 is TGCGCCAGCAGCTTGGCGACTAGCGGGAGCGCCGGGGAGCTGTTTTTT.

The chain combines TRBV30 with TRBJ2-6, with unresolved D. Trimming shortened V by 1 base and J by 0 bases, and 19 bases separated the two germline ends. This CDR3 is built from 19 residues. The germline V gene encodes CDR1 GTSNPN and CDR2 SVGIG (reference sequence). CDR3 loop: CAWSEIGVHYSSGANVLTF. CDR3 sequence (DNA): TGTGCCTGGAGTGAAATAGGAGTCCACTATTCCTCTGGGGCCAACGTCCTGACTTTC.

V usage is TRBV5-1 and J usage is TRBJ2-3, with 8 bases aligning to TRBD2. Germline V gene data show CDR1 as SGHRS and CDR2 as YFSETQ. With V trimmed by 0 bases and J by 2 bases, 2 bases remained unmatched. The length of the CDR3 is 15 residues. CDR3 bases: TGCGCCAGCAGCTTGGAACTAGCGGTCACAGATACGCAGTATTTT. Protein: CASSLELAVTDTQYF.

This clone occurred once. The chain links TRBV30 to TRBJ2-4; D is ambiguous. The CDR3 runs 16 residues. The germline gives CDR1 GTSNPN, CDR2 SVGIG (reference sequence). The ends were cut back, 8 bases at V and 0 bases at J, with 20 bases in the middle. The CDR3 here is CARTPIRRLAKNIQYF. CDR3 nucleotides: TGTGCCCGGACCCCTATAAGAAGACTAGCCAAAAACATTCAGTACTTC. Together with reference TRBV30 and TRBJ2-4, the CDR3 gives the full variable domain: SQTIHQWPATLVQPVGSPLSLECTVEGTSNPNLYWYRQAAGRGLQLLFYSVGIGQISSEVPQNLSASRPQDRQFILSSKKLLLSDSGFYLCARTPIRRLAKNIQYFGAGTRLSVL.

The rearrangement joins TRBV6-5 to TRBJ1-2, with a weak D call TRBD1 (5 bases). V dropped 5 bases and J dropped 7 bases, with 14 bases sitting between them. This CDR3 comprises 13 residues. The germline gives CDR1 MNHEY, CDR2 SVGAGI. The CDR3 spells CASSTSPQGGYTF. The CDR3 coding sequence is TGTGCCAGCAGTACCTCCCCCCAGGGTGGCTACACCTTC.

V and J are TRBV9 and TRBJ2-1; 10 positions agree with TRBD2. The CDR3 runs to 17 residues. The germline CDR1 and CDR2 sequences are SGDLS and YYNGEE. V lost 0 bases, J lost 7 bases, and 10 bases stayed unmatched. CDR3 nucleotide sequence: TGTGCCAGCAGCGTAGGGCTTCCTAGCGGGAGTCCTAATGAGCAGTTCTTC. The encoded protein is CASSVGLPSGSPNEQFF.

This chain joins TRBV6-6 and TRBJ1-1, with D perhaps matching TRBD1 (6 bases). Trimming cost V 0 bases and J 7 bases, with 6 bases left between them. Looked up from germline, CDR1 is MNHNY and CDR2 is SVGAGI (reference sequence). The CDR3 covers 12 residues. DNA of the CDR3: TGTGCCAGCAGTTACTCAGGGGGTGAAGCTTTCTTT. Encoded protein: CASSYSGGEAFF.

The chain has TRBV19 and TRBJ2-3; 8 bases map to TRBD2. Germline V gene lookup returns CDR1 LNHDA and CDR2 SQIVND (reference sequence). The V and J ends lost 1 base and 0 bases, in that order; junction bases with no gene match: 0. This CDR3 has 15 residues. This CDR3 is CASSIASGSTDTQYF. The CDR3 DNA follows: TGTGCCAGTAGTATAGCTAGCGGGAGCACAGATACGCAGTATTTT.

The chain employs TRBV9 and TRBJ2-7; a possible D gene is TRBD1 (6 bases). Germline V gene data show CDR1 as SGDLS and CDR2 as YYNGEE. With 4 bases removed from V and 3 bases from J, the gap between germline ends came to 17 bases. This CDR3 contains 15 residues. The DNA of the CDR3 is TGTGCCAGCAGCCCGACGGCCTTAGGGGGCTACGAGCAGTACTTC. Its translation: CASSPTALGGYEQYF.

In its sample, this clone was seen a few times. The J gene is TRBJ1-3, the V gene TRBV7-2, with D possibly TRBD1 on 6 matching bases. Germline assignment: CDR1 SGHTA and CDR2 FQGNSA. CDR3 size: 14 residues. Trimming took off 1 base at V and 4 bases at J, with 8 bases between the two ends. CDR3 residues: CASSLVDRGNTIYF. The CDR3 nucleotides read TGTGCCAGCAGCTTAGTAGACAGGGGAAACACCATATATTTT.

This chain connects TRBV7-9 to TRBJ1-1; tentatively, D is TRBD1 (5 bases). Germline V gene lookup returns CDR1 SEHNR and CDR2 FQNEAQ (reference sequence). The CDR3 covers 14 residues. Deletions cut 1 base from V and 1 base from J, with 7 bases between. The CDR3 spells CASSLGTTNTEAFF. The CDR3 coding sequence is TGTGCCAGCAGCTTAGGGACAACGAACACTGAAGCTTTCTTT.

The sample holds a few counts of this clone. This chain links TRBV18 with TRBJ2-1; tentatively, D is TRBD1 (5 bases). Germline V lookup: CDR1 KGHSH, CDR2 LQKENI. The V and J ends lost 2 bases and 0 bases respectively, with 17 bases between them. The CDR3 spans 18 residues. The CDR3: CASSPIGSGQGSYNEQFF. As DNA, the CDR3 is TGTGCCAGCTCACCAATCGGGTCAGGGCAAGGCTCCTACAATGAGCAGTTCTTC.

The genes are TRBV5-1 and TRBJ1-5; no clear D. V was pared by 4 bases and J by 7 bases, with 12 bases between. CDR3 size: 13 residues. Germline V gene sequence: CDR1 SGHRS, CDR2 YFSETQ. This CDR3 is CASSDGDGQPQHF. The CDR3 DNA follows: TGCGCCAGCAGCGACGGGGATGGGCAGCCCCAGCATTTT.